These 7 T cell receptor beta chains were sequenced from one sample in a study of regulatory T cells in long-lasting Graves disease. Time point described: persistent/refractory GD, antithyroid drugs over 5 years with positive TRAb. After RNA was extracted from PBMCs, the TCR library was made from it. Arm-PCR of CDR3 regions and iRepertoire HTBI primers were the basis on which TCR beta libraries were built. Using its own MiXCR run on the multiplex PCR reads, TCRdb lists one record per CDR3 protein. The table includes approximately 470,000 distinct CDR3 sequences, less than 25% detected once. This material consisted of peripheral blood mononuclear cells (PBMCs), taken when the disease was refractory, from a patient treated with antithyroid drugs. The receptors originated from a female donor with Graves disease.

This clonotype turned up a few times. This chain uses TRBV29-1 with TRBJ2-7, with TRBD1 matching over 11 bases. The trim removed 6 bases at V and 7 bases at J, leaving 5 bases unmatched. From germline, CDR1 is SQVTM and CDR2 ANQGSEA. The CDR3 consists of 12 residues. The CDR3 DNA is TGCAGCGTGGACAGGGGGCTAGGTGAGCAGTACTTC. As protein: CSVDRGLGEQYF.

On this clonotype itself: A junction end diverges from the germline sequence, so it may reflect a read error. The chain links TRBV13 to TRBJ1-5, with D possibly being TRBD1 (5 bases). Germline V lookup: CDR1 PRHDT, CDR2 FYEKMQ (reference sequence). The CDR3 spans 13 residues. The CDR3 loop reads CASGFGDGQPQHF. CDR3 bases: TGTGCCAGCGGCTTCGGGGACGGCCAGCCCCAGCATTTT.

The chain has TRBV5-1 and TRBJ2-2; 9 nucleotides align to TRBD1. This CDR3 has 15 residues. Germline V CDR1 and CDR2: SGHRS, YFSETQ. V lost 3 bases to trimming and J lost 6 bases; unmatched junction nucleotides: 6. The CDR3 DNA reads as TGCGCCAGCAGCTCTAGGACAGGGGCGGCCGGGGAGCTGTTTTTT. This codes for CASSSRTGAAGELFF.

In its sample, this clonotype was seen once. The chain joins TRBV4-2 to TRBJ2-7; TRBD2 is a possible D gene (6 bases). The V gene's germline CDR1 is LGHNA and CDR2 YNFKEQ. Trimming cost V 2 bases and J 4 bases, with 15 bases left between them. This CDR3 region has 15 residues. CDR3 coding DNA: TGTGCCAGCAGCCAAACCAGGGACTCCCGATACGAGCAGTACTTC. Protein product: CASSQTRDSRYEQYF.

This clonotype was detected ten times or more. CDR3 loop: CASSELGRSNQPQHF. The CDR3 bases are TGTGCCAGCAGTGAATTGGGTAGAAGCAATCAGCCCCAGCATTTT. V and J are TRBV6-1 and TRBJ1-5; D not resolved. Germline V gives CDR1 MNHNS, CDR2 SASEGT. This CDR3 spans 15 amino acids. Deletions cut 2 bases from V and 1 base from J, with 9 bases between.

This clonotype occurred a few times. The V and J genes are TRBV28 and TRBJ2-6; unclear D gene. Trimming cost V 5 bases and J 0 bases, with 5 bases left between them. Germline CDR1 MDHEN, CDR2 SYDVKM. CDR3 length: 14 amino acids. The CDR3: CASSVISGANVLTF. The CDR3 DNA follows: TGTGCCAGCAGTGTCATCTCTGGGGCCAACGTCCTGACTTTC.

This clonotype appeared many times. V usage is TRBV29-1 and J usage is TRBJ1-2; maybe TRBD1 (6 bases). V gave up 7 bases and J gave up 7 bases, with 19 bases separating them. The CDR3 has 13 amino acids. From germline, CDR1 is SQVTM and CDR2 ANQGSEA. The CDR3 nucleotides read TGCAGCGCTGTCGAGGGGGGCTATTTTGGCTACACCTTC. Its translation is CSAVEGGYFGYTF. The full variable domain, completed using reference TRBV29-1 and TRBJ1-2, is SAVISQKPSRDICQRGTSLTIQCQVDSQVTMMFWYRQQPGQSLTLIATANQGSEATYESGFVIDKFPISRPNLTFSTLTVSNMSPEDSSIYLCSAVEGGYFGYTFGSGTRLTVV.